Each of the 7 T cell receptor beta chains below was sequenced from the same sample in a study of blood T cell repertoires in COVID-19. TCRdb's table, derived via immunoSEQ multiplex PCR, lists solely in-frame clones and lacks some. The table lists roughly 250,000 clones, more than 65% of them singletons, with approximately 4.7% in the top ten. Specimen: peripheral blood. All receptors derive from a man in his forties or fifties with active or convalescent COVID-19.

The chain combines TRBV5-1 with TRBJ1-1, with 7 bases matching TRBD1. Per germline, CDR1 SGHRS and CDR2 YFSETQ. The CDR3 loop spans 15 amino acids. The ends lost 4 bases at V and 5 bases at J; junction bases unmatched: 11. CDR3 region: CASSPWTGRDTEAFF. The CDR3 DNA reads TGCGCCAGCAGCCCATGGACAGGACGGGATACTGAAGCTTTCTTT.

This chain connects TRBV4-2 to TRBJ2-3; possibly TRBD1 for D (7 bases). Trimming removed 4 bases at V and 0 bases at J, with 14 bases between. From germline, CDR1 is LGHNA and CDR2 YNFKEQ. This CDR3 comprises 16 residues. The CDR3 sequence: CASSLTQGGSTDTQYF. In DNA form, the CDR3 reads TGTGCCAGCAGCCTTACCCAGGGGGGCAGCACAGATACGCAGTATTTT.

This clone turned up a few times. V usage is TRBV9 and J usage is TRBJ1-4; a weak D match, TRBD1 (6 bases). Trimming stripped 4 bases from V and 2 bases from J, with 15 bases between. Per germline, CDR1 SGDLS and CDR2 YYNGEE. This CDR3 comprises 16 residues. The DNA for the CDR3 is TGTGCCAGCAGCCCCTATATCACAGGGACTAATGAAAAACTGTTTTTT. Encoded protein: CASSPYITGTNEKLFF.

This chain connects TRBV12-3 or TRBV12-4 to TRBJ1-2; D is ambiguous. This CDR3 has 13 amino acids. V gave up 3 bases and J gave up 4 bases, with 9 bases separating them. The CDR3 sequence: CASSLAGTYGYTF. The CDR3 nucleotides read TGTGCCAGCAGTTTGGCAGGAACCTATGGCTACACCTTC.

This chain uses TRBV23-1 with TRBJ1-3, with 7 nucleotides matching TRBD1. TRBV23-1 counts as an open reading frame of uncertain function. The CDR3 length is 15 residues. The trim removed 2 bases at V and 1 base at J, leaving 2 bases unmatched. As DNA, the CDR3 is TGCGCCAGCAGTCAACCCAGGGGGTCTGGAAACACCATATATTTT. It is translated as CASSQPRGSGNTIYF.

The J gene is TRBJ2-7, the V gene TRBV5-1; D unresolved. The germline CDR1 and CDR2 sequences are SGHRS and YFSETQ. Trimming took 2 bases from V and 3 from J, leaving 6 bases between them. This CDR3 is 12 amino acids long. CDR3 sequence: CASSLNYYEQYF. CDR3 coding DNA: TGCGCCAGCAGCTTAAACTACTACGAGCAGTACTTC.

The sample holds one count of this clone. The chain uses TRBV5-1 and TRBJ2-2; 9 bases fit TRBD1. There are 19 residues in the CDR3. The germline CDR1 and CDR2 sequences are SGHRS and YFSETQ. V lost 3 bases, J lost 4 bases, and 16 bases stayed unmatched. The CDR3 spells CASSSVPGTGRGATGELFF. CDR3 nucleotide sequence: TGCGCCAGCAGCTCCGTTCCCGGGACAGGGAGGGGTGCCACCGGGGAGCTGTTTTTT.